Listed below are T cell receptor beta chains from one sample, sequenced in a study of identical twins. TCRdb reprocessed the 5' RACE reads with MiXCR, giving one entry per CDR3 protein. The repertoire includes 450,000 to 650,000 distinct CDR3 sequences, more than 9% of them detected once, and 2.5% to 3.5% sits in the top ten. This sample also belongs to another study, concerning yellow fever vaccine responses in identical twins.

Source material: PBMCs. Every receptor here comes from a woman aged 18-35 years in good health. CDR3s include the opening cysteine and the closing phenylalanine or tryptophan. A D gene is named only where the DNA matches it firmly. Clone sizes are given selectively: once, few, many, or a class where the clone is expanded.

d_call clone_size j_call v_call cdr3_aa cdr3_nt
- once TRBJ2-7 TRBV29-1 CSVDNRAGEQYF TGCAGCGTTGATAACAGGGCTGGCGAGCAGTACTTC
TRBD1 few TRBJ1-2 TRBV12-3/TRBV12-4 CASRITGVYGYTF TGTGCCAGCAGAATAACAGGGGTCTATGGCTACACCTTC
TRBD2 few TRBJ2-3 TRBV7-2 CASSLGLAGGGTQYF TGTGCCAGCAGCTTAGGACTAGCGGGGGGCGGTACGCAGTATTTT
- - TRBJ2-1 TRBV20-1 CSARDLFDSYNEQFF TGCAGTGCTAGAGATCTCTTCGATTCCTACAATGAGCAGTTCTTC
- few TRBJ2-7 TRBV7-2 CASSLGPAGSSYEQYF TGTGCCAGCAGCTTAGGGCCGGCAGGAAGCTCCTACGAGCAGTACTTC
TRBD1 many TRBJ1-1 TRBV10-3 CATGTGQGTGNTEAFF TGTGCCACCGGCACTGGACAGGGAACGGGGAACACTGAAGCTTTCTTT
- few TRBJ2-7 TRBV18 CASSPSESYEQYF TGTGCCAGCTCACCATCGGAATCCTACGAGCAGTACTTC
- - TRBJ2-1 TRBV2 CASKEAQVSYNEQFF TGTGCCAGCAAGGAGGCACAGGTCTCCTACAATGAGCAGTTCTTC
- - TRBJ2-1 TRBV19 CASSIGQYNEQFF TGTGCCAGTAGTATAGGACAGTACAATGAGCAGTTCTTC
- - TRBJ2-3 TRBV7-9 CATERTPSTDTQYF TGTGCCACTGAAAGGACGCCGAGCACAGATACGCAGTATTTT
- many TRBJ2-4 TRBV12-3/TRBV12-4 CASSFPRGIQYF TGTGCCAGCAGTTTTCCCAGAGGCATTCAGTACTTC
TRBD1 many TRBJ2-1 TRBV9 CASSPGTGGGNEQFF TGTGCCAGCAGCCCTGGGACAGGGGGCGGCAATGAGCAGTTCTTC
- - TRBJ1-5 TRBV20-1 CSVEGVNQPQHF TGCAGTGTAGAGGGGGTTAATCAGCCCCAGCATTTT
TRBD2 many TRBJ2-7 TRBV27 CASRLKLAGSYEQYF TGTGCCAGCAGGTTGAAACTAGCGGGCTCCTACGAGCAGTACTTC
- many TRBJ2-6 TRBV12-3/TRBV12-4 CASSLGGSGANVLTF TGTGCCAGCAGTTTAGGGGGCTCTGGGGCCAACGTCCTGACTTTC
TRBD1 many TRBJ2-1 TRBV5-5 CASSLGQGALFEQFF TGTGCCAGCAGCCTCGGACAGGGGGCCCTTTTTGAGCAGTTCTTC
TRBD1 many TRBJ1-2 TRBV7-2 CASSARDRHIGYTF TGTGCCAGCAGCGCCCGGGACAGACATATCGGCTACACCTTC
TRBD2 - TRBJ2-5 TRBV9 CASSGGGASETQYF TGTGCCAGCAGCGGCGGGGGGGCGTCAGAGACCCAGTACTTC
TRBD2 - TRBJ2-3 TRBV6-5 CASSYSAGVTTDTQYF TGTGCCAGCAGTTACTCTGCGGGAGTGACCACAGATACGCAGTATTTT
TRBD1 - TRBJ1-3 TRBV29-1 CSVEQGAGNTIYF TGCAGCGTAGAACAGGGGGCTGGAAACACCATATATTTT
- many TRBJ2-7 TRBV29-1 CSVVGGSASYEQYF TGCAGCGTTGTGGGGGGCAGTGCCTCCTACGAGCAGTACTTC
TRBD2 - TRBJ2-7 TRBV5-8 CASSRTSVEQYF TGTGCCAGCAGCCGAACTAGCGTCGAGCAGTACTTC
- - TRBJ2-1 TRBV7-2 CASSPRKMSVEQFF TGTGCCAGCAGCCCAAGAAAGATGTCAGTTGAGCAGTTCTTC
- - TRBJ1-2 TRBV29-1 CSDTGQLSGYGYTF TGCAGCGATACGGGACAACTATCGGGATATGGCTACACCTTC
- many TRBJ2-2 TRBV4-3 CASSQGGRTNTGELFF TGCGCCAGCAGCCAAGGTGGACGTACGAACACCGGGGAGCTGTTTTTT
- few TRBJ2-7 TRBV7-2 CASSLNGIYEQYF TGTGCCAGCAGCTTAAACGGGATCTACGAGCAGTACTTC
- many TRBJ2-2 TRBV11-2 CASSLGSEIGELFF TGTGCCAGCAGCTTAGGATCGGAGATCGGGGAGCTGTTTTTT
TRBD2 - TRBJ2-7 TRBV19 CASGGAGGHYEQYF TGTGCCAGTGGCGGCGCGGGAGGGCACTACGAGCAGTACTTC
TRBD1 - TRBJ2-5 TRBV29-1 CSVDGDRDTQETQYF TGCAGCGTTGATGGGGACAGGGATACCCAAGAGACCCAGTACTTC
TRBD2 many TRBJ2-7 TRBV7-9 CASSLAGGPSYEQYF TGTGCCAGCAGCTTGGCGGGAGGACCCTCCTACGAGCAGTACTTC
TRBD2 few TRBJ2-2 TRBV19 CASIPGVAGVGELFF TGTGCCAGTATCCCAGGGGTAGCGGGGGTCGGGGAGCTGTTTTTT
- many TRBJ2-5 TRBV6-5 CASSYSPSSETQYF TGTGCCAGCAGTTACTCGCCTAGTTCGGAGACCCAGTACTTC
TRBD2 once TRBJ2-1 TRBV30 CASSYARGADSSYNEQFF TGTGCCTCCTCCTATGCGCGGGGGGCCGATAGCTCCTACAATGAGCAGTTCTTC
- few TRBJ1-4 TRBV6-2/TRBV6-3 CASSTRGFANEKLFF TGTGCCAGCAGCACGCGGGGGTTCGCTAATGAAAAACTGTTTTTT
- few TRBJ2-2 TRBV4-3 CASSQDSSGAGELFF TGCGCCAGCAGCCAAGACTCCTCGGGAGCCGGGGAGCTGTTTTTT
- many TRBJ1-4 TRBV5-1 CASSSGAANEKLFF TGCGCCAGCAGCTCGGGGGCGGCTAATGAAAAACTGTTTTTT
TRBD2 many TRBJ2-3 TRBV4-3 CASSQYGLDTDTQYF TGCGCCAGCAGCCAATACGGACTAGACACAGATACGCAGTATTTT
TRBD2 many TRBJ2-1 TRBV7-2 CASRTSGSSYNEQFF TGTGCCAGCAGGACTAGCGGGAGCTCCTACAATGAGCAGTTCTTC
TRBD2 many TRBJ2-1 TRBV7-8 CASRLLAGATLDEQFF TGTGCCAGCAGACTTCTAGCGGGGGCTACTTTAGATGAGCAGTTCTTC
- few TRBJ2-7 TRBV15 CATQASGPLHGTTYEQYF TGTGCCACGCAGGCCTCTGGCCCTTTACATGGGACCACCTACGAGCAGTACTTC
TRBD1 once TRBJ2-1 TRBV10-3 CAVKQGSSYNEQFF TGTGCCGTCAAACAGGGGAGCTCCTACAATGAGCAGTTCTTC
- few TRBJ2-1 TRBV7-9 CASSSTGTIYNEQFF TGTGCCAGCAGCTCAACCGGGACAATTTACAATGAGCAGTTCTTC
TRBD1 - TRBJ1-1 TRBV18 CASSQDRGSTEAFF TGTGCCAGCTCACAGGACAGGGGGTCCACTGAAGCTTTCTTT